This T cell receptor (beta chain) came from a study of low-dose radiotherapy and immunotherapy resistance in tumors (dated by TCRdb to the early 2020s). For context, the study as a whole: In Cohort 1, 0.5 Gy per fraction was delivered every 2 weeks, and a total PTV dose of 6.5 Gy was prescribed. Patients in Cohort 2 were given 1 Gy per fraction every two weeks, for a total of 13 Gy across 26 weeks. Nivolumab was administered intravenously as a 240 mg flat dose every two weeks, and ipilimumab was administered intravenously at 1 mg/kg every six weeks. Cyclophosphamide 200 mg/m2 was administered intravenously every two weeks, one day before each radiation and immunotherapy administration. Starting on cycle 1 day 1, patients took 300 mg of aspirin by mouth once daily for four cycles. Trial participants were not randomized into treatment groups. Eight patients were included in the translational analysis, namely three from the first dose cohort plus the first five from the second dose cohort.

Reading the germline V gene gives CDR1 MDHEN and CDR2 SYDVKM. From the cysteine up to the phenylalanine, the CDR3 has a length of 16 residues. Left in the record is the CDR3 DNA by itself, 48 bases read in frame from the first base. The V end loses 2 bases and the J end loses 6 bases, and a stretch of 17 bases separates them. These reads were obtained on an Illumina HiSeq 2500. To make first-strand cDNA, Superscript III was used along with a set of TRAV- and TRBV-specific primers so that both the TCRalpha and TCRbeta chains were covered. TCRs were amplified with Phusion for about 21 PCR cycles, with a constant-region primer paired with the adapter attached to the V primers. The MessageAmp II aRNA Amplification Kit was used to amplify the isolated mRNA, with in vitro transcription run for approximately 15 hours at 37 degrees C. The Dynabeads mRNA DIRECT Purification Kit was used to isolate the mRNA for TCR sequencing. Indexed Illumina adapters were added in a second roughly 25-cycle Phusion PCR, and the resulting products were purified with AMPure XP beads. In the source study's methods: Custom Perl scripts were used to pool TCR sequences that encoded the same protein, to remove out-of-frame sequences, and to calculate the abundance of each clonotype. TCR sequences supported by only a single read were excluded from analysis. Repertoire metrics included Shannon entropy, Gini index, clonality, richness, and frequency of TCRs shared between repertoires. Starting from the raw public reads, TCRdb applied fastp trimming at Q25, assembled clones with MiXCR and retained in-frame beta chains. Here each entry gathers all rows of one CDR3 protein and keeps the most common genes and DNA. TCRdb's processing, not the study's, gives the V and J calls here. Counted in this sample were over 55,000 distinct CDR3 sequences; approximately 31% of them appeared once. Together, the top ten hold roughly 11% of the sample.

The time point label here, explained by the study, means: before trial treatment. The donors came from RACIN, which was a single-arm phase I dose-escalation trial that paired nivolumab and ipilimumab with aspirin, low-dose cyclophosphamide and low-dose radiotherapy. Patients were eligible if they had advanced solid tumors that were TIL-negative. Regarding this clonotype: The clone's antigen remains unknown. A far larger clone lies a single base away; this is likely a read error.

This receptor was taken from a female donor with ovarian cancer. Sequencing was performed on PBMCs, taken before treatment. The rearrangement joined TRBV28 to TRBJ2-4; the D gene is possibly TRBD1, with 5 bases matching. The CDR3 loop reads CASSLKGHQGLNIQYF. The DNA sequence is TGTGCCAGCAGTTTAAAAGGGCATCAGGGTCTAAACATTCAGTACTTC.